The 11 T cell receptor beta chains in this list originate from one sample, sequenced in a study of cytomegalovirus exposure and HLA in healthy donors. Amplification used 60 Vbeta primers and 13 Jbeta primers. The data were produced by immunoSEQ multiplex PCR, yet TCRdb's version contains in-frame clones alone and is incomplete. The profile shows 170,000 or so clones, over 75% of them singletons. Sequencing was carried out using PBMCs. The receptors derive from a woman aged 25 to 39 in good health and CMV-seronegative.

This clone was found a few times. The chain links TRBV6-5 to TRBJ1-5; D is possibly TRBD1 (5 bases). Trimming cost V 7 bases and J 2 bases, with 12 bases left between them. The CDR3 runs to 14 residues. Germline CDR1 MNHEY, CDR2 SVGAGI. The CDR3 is CASKGFDGNQPQHF. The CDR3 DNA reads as TGTGCCAGCAAGGGGTTTGATGGCAATCAGCCCCAGCATTTT.

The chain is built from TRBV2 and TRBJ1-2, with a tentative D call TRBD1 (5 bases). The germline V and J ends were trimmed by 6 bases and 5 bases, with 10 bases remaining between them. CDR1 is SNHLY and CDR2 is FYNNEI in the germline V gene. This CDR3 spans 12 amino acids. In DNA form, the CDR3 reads TGTGCCAGCAGGGGGGGTCCTTATGGCTACACCTTC. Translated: CASRGGPYGYTF. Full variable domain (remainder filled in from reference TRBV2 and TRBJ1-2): EPEVTQTPSHQVTQMGQEVILRCVPISNHLYFYWYRQILGQKVEFLVSFYNNEISEKSEIFDDQFSVERPDGSNFTLKIRSTKLEDSAMYFCASRGGPYGYTFGSGTRLTVV.

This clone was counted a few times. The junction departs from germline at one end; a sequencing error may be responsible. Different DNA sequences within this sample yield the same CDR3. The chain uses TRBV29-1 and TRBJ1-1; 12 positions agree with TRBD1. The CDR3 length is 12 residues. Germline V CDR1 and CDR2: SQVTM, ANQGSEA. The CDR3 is CSAGTGGTEAFF. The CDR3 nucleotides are TGCAGCGCCGGGACAGGGGGCACTGAAGCTTTCTTC.

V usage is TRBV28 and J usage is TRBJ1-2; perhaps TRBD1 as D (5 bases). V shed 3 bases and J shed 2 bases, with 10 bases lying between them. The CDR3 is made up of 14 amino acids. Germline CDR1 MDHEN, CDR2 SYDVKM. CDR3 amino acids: CASSFQGTNYGYTF. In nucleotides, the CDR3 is TGTGCCAGCAGTTTTCAGGGAACGAACTATGGCTACACCTTC.

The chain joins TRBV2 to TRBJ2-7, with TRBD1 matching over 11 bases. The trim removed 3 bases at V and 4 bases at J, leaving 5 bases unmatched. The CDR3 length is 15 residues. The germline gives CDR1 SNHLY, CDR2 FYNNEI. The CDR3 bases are TGTGCCAGCAGTGATCCCGGACAGGGGGCTTACGAGCAGTACTTC. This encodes CASSDPGQGAYEQYF.

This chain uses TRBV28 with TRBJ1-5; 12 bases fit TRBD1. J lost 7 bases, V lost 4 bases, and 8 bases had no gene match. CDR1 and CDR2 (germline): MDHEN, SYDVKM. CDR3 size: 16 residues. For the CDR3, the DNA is TGTGCCAGCAGTTCTCCCGGGACAGGGGGCGGCCAGCCCCAGCATTTT. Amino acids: CASSSPGTGGGQPQHF.

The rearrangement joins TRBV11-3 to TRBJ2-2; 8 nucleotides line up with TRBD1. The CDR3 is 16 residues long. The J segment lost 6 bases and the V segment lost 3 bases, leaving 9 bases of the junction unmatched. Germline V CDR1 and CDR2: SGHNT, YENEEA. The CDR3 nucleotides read TGTGCCAGCAGCTTTACCAGGGGGCCATCAGCCGGGGAGCTGTTTTTT. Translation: CASSFTRGPSAGELFF.

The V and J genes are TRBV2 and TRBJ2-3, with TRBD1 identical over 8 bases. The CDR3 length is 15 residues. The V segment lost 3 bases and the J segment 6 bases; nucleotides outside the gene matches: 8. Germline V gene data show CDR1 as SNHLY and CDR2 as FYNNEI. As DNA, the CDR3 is TGTGCCAGCAGTGATGTAAGGGACAGGATGGATACGCAGTATTTT. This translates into CASSDVRDRMDTQYF.

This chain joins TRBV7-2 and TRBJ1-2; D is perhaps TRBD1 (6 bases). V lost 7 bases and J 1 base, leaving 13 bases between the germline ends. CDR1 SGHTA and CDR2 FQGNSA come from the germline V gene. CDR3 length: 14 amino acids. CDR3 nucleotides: TGTGCCAGCAACTCTCAGGGGATTAACTATGGCTACACCTTC. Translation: CASNSQGINYGYTF.

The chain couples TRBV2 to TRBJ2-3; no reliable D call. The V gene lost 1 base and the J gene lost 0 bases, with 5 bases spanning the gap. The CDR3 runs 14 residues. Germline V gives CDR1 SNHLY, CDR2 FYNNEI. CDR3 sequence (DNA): TGTGCCAGCAGTGAAGGTCCTAGCACAGATACGCAGTATTTT. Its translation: CASSEGPSTDTQYF.

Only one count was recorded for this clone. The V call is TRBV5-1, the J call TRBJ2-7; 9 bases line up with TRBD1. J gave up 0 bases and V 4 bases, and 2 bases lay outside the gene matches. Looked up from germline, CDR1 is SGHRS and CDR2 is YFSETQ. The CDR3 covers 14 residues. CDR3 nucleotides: TGCGCCAGCAGCCAGACAGGGGGCTCCTACGAGCAGTACTTC. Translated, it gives CASSQTGGSYEQYF.